The entry below describes one TCR beta chain. What it recognizes is unknown. This record comes from a study of blood T cells in healthy people across ages. V was clipped by 2 bases and J by 8 bases, with 16 bases between them. Germline CDR1 and CDR2: MNHEY and SMNVEV (reference sequence). CDR3 length: 16 residues. Overall study results and limits: Strongly correlated with naive T cell percentage was TCR beta diversity.

Sample-barcoded 5' priming and a J-beta primer mix drove a second PCR of roughly 7 to 11 cycles. TCRdb re-analysed the 5' RACE reads in MiXCR, keeping a single row per CDR3 protein. The sample has around 800,000 distinct CDR3 sequences, roughly 44% seen once. The receptor was derived from a man aged 55 to 70 in good health. Specimen: blood. The rearrangement links TRBV27 to TRBJ1-6, with D possibly being TRBD1 (5 bases). The CDR3 loop reads CASSLRPGRRDSPLHF. CDR3 sequence (DNA): TGTGCCAGCAGTTTACGCCCGGGACGGCGGGATTCACCCCTCCACTTT.